These 27 T cell receptor beta chains originate from one sample sequenced in a study of blood T cell repertoires in COVID-19. TCRdb keeps only in-frame clones here, not all; method: immunoSEQ multiplex PCR. The sample holds 190,000 or so clones, 70% to 90% seen once. Source material: peripheral blood. These receptors were obtained from a middle-aged man with active or convalescent COVID-19.

The chain employs TRBV7-2 and TRBJ1-6, with D perhaps matching TRBD1 (6 bases). Germline CDR1 and CDR2: SGHTA and FQGNSA. This CDR3 contains 14 residues. Trimming took 6 bases from V and 8 from J, leaving 14 bases between them. The CDR3 protein is CASSSDRLDSPLHF. Here the CDR3 DNA reads TGTGCCAGCAGTTCCGACAGGCTCGATTCACCCCTCCACTTT.

This clone was counted only a few times. The chain carries TRBV7-8 and TRBJ1-2; 9 bases map to TRBD1. The V segment lost 5 bases and the J segment 5 bases; nucleotides outside the gene matches: 9. CDR3 size: 15 residues. Germline V gives CDR1 SGHVS, CDR2 FQNEAQ. The CDR3 is CASSPRDRVWYGYTF. The CDR3 coding sequence is TGTGCCAGCAGCCCGCGGGACAGGGTGTGGTATGGCTACACCTTC.

J is TRBJ1-5 and V is TRBV28; TRBD1 matches at 9 bases. Germline-derived CDR1 and CDR2 are MDHEN and SYDVKM. This CDR3 contains 15 residues. V lost 5 bases to trimming and J lost 5 bases; unmatched junction nucleotides: 7. The CDR3 reads CASSGDREVHQPQHF. CDR3 nucleotide sequence: TGTGCCAGCAGTGGGGACAGGGAGGTTCATCAGCCCCAGCATTTT.

The chain uses TRBV3-1 (or the pseudogene TRBV3-2) and TRBJ1-2, with TRBD1 identical over 7 bases. The germline V gene encodes CDR1 LGHDT and CDR2 YNNKEL (reference sequence). V trimming: 2 bases; J trimming: 2 bases; junction bases outside the gene matches: 8. The CDR3 is made up of 16 amino acids. The CDR3 sequence: CASSQLGTAQNYGYTF. The CDR3 region has the DNA TGTGCCAGCAGCCAACTGGGGACAGCGCAGAACTATGGCTACACCTTC.

The chain employs TRBV10-3 and TRBJ1-2; D gene ambiguous. Germline lookup yields CDR1 ENHRY and CDR2 SYGVKD. V was pared by 0 bases and J by 4 bases, with 9 bases between. CDR3 length: 14 amino acids. CDR3 coding DNA: TGTGCCATCAGTGAGTCGTTGGCAAGCTATGGCTACACCTTC. Its protein is CAISESLASYGYTF.

The chain recombines TRBV9 with TRBJ2-1; TRBD2 matches at 9 bases. CDR1 and CDR2 (germline): SGDLS, YYNGEE. CDR3 length: 16 residues. Losses at the gene ends were 0 bases for V and 4 bases for J; bases not matched to a gene: 5. Here the CDR3 DNA reads TGTGCCAGCAGCGTAGGCGGGGGGGCTTATTACAATGAGCAGTTCTTC. Translating gives CASSVGGGAYYNEQFF.

The chain has TRBV21-1 and TRBJ1-2; TRBD1, the table's D call, was not compared with the DNA. TRBV21-1 is designated a pseudogene. This CDR3 spans 15 amino acids. CDR3 nucleotides: TGTGCCAGCAGCAAAGCGGACAGGGAGGGGGATGGCTACACCTTC. Its protein is CASSKADREGDGYTF.

The chain carries TRBV19 and TRBJ1-2; D possibly corresponds to TRBD1 (6 bases). Trimming removed 9 bases from V and 8 bases from J, with 19 bases in between. CDR1 and CDR2 from the germline V gene are LNHDA and SQIVND (reference sequence). The CDR3 contains 13 residues. This CDR3 is CASEMTGGGGYTF. CDR3 DNA: TGTGCCAGCGAGATGACAGGAGGAGGAGGCTACACCTTC.

The gene calls are TRBV28 and TRBJ1-6, with 10 nucleotides matching TRBD1. Trimming cost V 4 bases and J 11 bases; bases outside gene matches: 17. The length of the CDR3 is 18 residues. Germline assignment: CDR1 MDHEN and CDR2 SYDVKM. The CDR3 here is CASSSSFSQTGGRAPLHF. Here the CDR3 DNA reads TGTGCCAGCAGTTCCTCGTTCTCCCAGACAGGGGGCCGGGCACCCCTCCACTTT.

The chain is built from TRBV4-1 and TRBJ1-6; 10 bases are shared with TRBD1. In germline, CDR1 is MGHRA, CDR2 YSYEKL. The CDR3 consists of 16 residues. With V trimmed by 2 bases and J by 7 bases, 5 bases remained unmatched. The DNA of the CDR3 is TGCGCCAGCAGCCAAAGCCAGACAGGGGGCAATTCACCCCTCCACTTT. It encodes CASSQSQTGGNSPLHF.

V gene TRBV11-2 combines with J gene TRBJ2-7; 9 positions match TRBD1. The trim removed 4 bases at V and 6 bases at J, leaving 4 bases unmatched. The length of the CDR3 is 13 residues. Germline loops: CDR1 SGHAT, CDR2 FQNNGV. CDR3 residues: CASSSQGAGEQYF. Written as DNA, the CDR3 is TGTGCCAGCAGCTCACAGGGGGCGGGCGAGCAGTACTTC.

In nucleotides, the CDR3 is TGTGCCAGCAGTCGACGCGGGGGGGCCTTCGTAGATACGCAGTATTTT. Amino acids: CASSRRGGAFVDTQYF. The V and J genes are TRBV5-6 and TRBJ2-3, with 9 bases aligning to TRBD2. CDR3 length: 16 residues. Germline trimming cut 5 bases from V and 5 bases from J; bases unmatched to any gene: 12. The germline V gene encodes CDR1 SGHDT and CDR2 YYEEEE. Full variable domain (remainder filled in from reference TRBV5-6 and TRBJ2-3): DAGVTQSPTHLIKTRGQQVTLRCSPKSGHDTVSWYQQALGQGPQFIFQYYEEEERQRGNFPDRFSGHQFPNYSSELNVNALLLGDSALYLCASSRRGGAFVDTQYFGPGTRLTVL.

The chain joins TRBV6-5 to TRBJ2-3; 9 nucleotides line up with TRBD2. The J segment lost 1 base and the V segment lost 6 bases, leaving 5 bases of the junction unmatched. Germline lookup yields CDR1 MNHEY and CDR2 SVGAGI. The CDR3 extends over 15 amino acids. CDR3 DNA sequence: TGTGCCAGCAGCTTAGCGGGGGCCCGCACAGATACGCAGTATTTT. Residues: CASSLAGARTDTQYF.

This clone was counted a single time. The CDR3 protein is CASNLQGGDQPQHF. The DNA for the CDR3 is TGTGCCAGTAACTTACAGGGTGGGGATCAGCCCCAGCATTTT. The V call is TRBV10-3, the J call TRBJ1-5; tentative D call: TRBD1 (6 bases). V was clipped by 10 bases and J by 5 bases, with 18 bases between them. Germline V gene sequence: CDR1 ENHRY, CDR2 SYGVKD. There are 14 residues in the CDR3.

This clone was seen a handful of times. This chain connects TRBV11-3 to TRBJ1-1; D not resolved. Germline CDR1 SGHNT, CDR2 YENEEA. The CDR3 contains 13 residues. V was pared by 4 bases and J by 1 base, with 7 bases between. The CDR3, as DNA: TGTGCCAGCAGCTCGGAGAGGAACACTGAAGCTTTCTTT. It yields the protein CASSSERNTEAFF.

This clone came up once. The rearrangement joins TRBV7-2 to TRBJ2-3, with TRBD2 matching 11 bases. Trimming cost V 1 base and J 6 bases; bases outside gene matches: 6. Germline CDR1 is SGHTA and CDR2 is FQGNSA. This CDR3 is built from 16 residues. CDR3 sequence (DNA): TGTGCCAGCAGCTTAGATAGCGGGGGGGCCCCCGATACGCAGTATTTT. Protein sequence: CASSLDSGGAPDTQYF.

V usage is TRBV18 and J usage is TRBJ2-2; possibly TRBD2 for D (6 bases). The germline CDR1 and CDR2 sequences are KGHSH and LQKENI. Trimming took 3 bases from V and 4 from J, leaving 6 bases between them. This CDR3 region has 13 residues. The CDR3 DNA reads TGTGCCAGCTCACCGGGGGGCACCGGGGAGCTGTTTTTT. Protein sequence: CASSPGGTGELFF. The full variable domain, its missing parts supplied by reference TRBV18 and TRBJ2-2, is NAGVMQNPRHLVRRRGQEARLRCSPMKGHSHVYWYRQLPEEGLKFMVYLQKENIIDESGMPKERFSAEFPKEGPSILRIQQVVRGDSAAYFCASSPGGTGELFFGEGSRLTVL.

The chain links TRBV27 to TRBJ1-5; 7 nucleotides agree with TRBD1. The germline gives CDR1 MNHEY, CDR2 SMNVEV (reference sequence). CDR3 length: 14 amino acids. V shed 6 bases, J shed 1 base, and the junction held 3 bases outside the gene matches. The CDR3 reads CASRRQGSNQPQHF. CDR3 DNA: TGTGCCAGCAGGCGACAGGGAAGCAATCAGCCCCAGCATTTT.

V and J are TRBV18 and TRBJ1-4; D is perhaps TRBD1 (5 bases). Germline V gene lookup returns CDR1 KGHSH and CDR2 LQKENI. The CDR3 runs 16 residues. V shed 4 bases and J shed 0 bases, with 12 bases lying between them. CDR3 nucleotides: TGTGCCAGCTCACGGGCCACAGGTGCAACTAATGAAAAACTGTTTTTT. Its translation: CASSRATGATNEKLFF.

This clone occurred once. This chain connects TRBV5-1 to TRBJ1-1; 8 nucleotides align to TRBD1. Trimming at V came to 2 bases and at J to 4 bases, leaving 7 bases not matched to a gene. Germline CDR1 reads SGHRS; CDR2 reads YFSETQ. The CDR3 is 15 amino acids. CDR3 region: CASSFQGQGSTEAFF. The CDR3 coding sequence is TGCGCCAGCAGCTTCCAAGGACAGGGCAGCACTGAAGCTTTCTTT. The full variable domain, its missing parts supplied by reference TRBV5-1 and TRBJ1-1, is KAGVTQTPRYLIKTRGQQVTLSCSPISGHRSVSWYQQTPGQGLQFLFEYFSETQRNKGNFPGRFSGRQFSNSRSEMNVSTLELGDSALYLCASSFQGQGSTEAFFGQGTRLTVV.

The chain couples TRBV6-6 to TRBJ1-3, with a weak D call TRBD1 (6 bases). CDR1 MNHNY and CDR2 SVGAGI come from the germline V gene (reference sequence). The CDR3 loop spans 14 amino acids. Trimming took 2 bases from V and 4 from J, leaving 9 bases between them. CDR3 loop: CASSYGGAGNTIYF. The CDR3 DNA follows: TGTGCCAGCAGTTACGGGGGCGCAGGAAACACCATATATTTT.

The rearrangement uses TRBV12-3 or TRBV12-4 and TRBJ2-5, with D possibly TRBD2 on 7 matching bases. V lost 4 bases and J lost 5, with 11 bases in between. This CDR3 is built from 13 residues. This CDR3 reads CASSWGGGETQYF. CDR3 in DNA: TGTGCCAGCAGTTGGGGAGGGGGGGAGACCCAGTACTTC.

V usage is TRBV7-8 and J usage is TRBJ2-7; D is perhaps TRBD2 (5 bases). Germline CDR1 is SGHVS and CDR2 is FQNEAQ. V shed 7 bases and J shed 5 bases, with 18 bases lying between them. The CDR3 runs 14 residues. The CDR3 DNA reads TGTGCCAGCACCCCGATTATGGCGGGTCACGAGCAGTACTTC. It specifies CASTPIMAGHEQYF.

This clone was observed a handful of times. The V call is TRBV2, the J call TRBJ2-2, with 7 bases aligning to TRBD2. Germline V gene data show CDR1 as SNHLY and CDR2 as FYNNEI. This CDR3 region has 14 residues. V was pared by 7 bases and J by 1 base, with 3 bases of the junction left unmatched. In DNA form, the CDR3 reads TGTGCCAGCAAGCGGGGCCTGAACACCGGGGAGCTGTTTTTT. As protein: CASKRGLNTGELFF.

The rearrangement uses TRBV15 and TRBJ2-5, with no clear D. The CDR3 has 12 residues. Germline loops: CDR1 LNHNV, CDR2 YYDKDF (reference sequence). V was pared by 0 bases and J by 5 bases, with 4 bases between. This chain's CDR3 is CATSRDRETQYF. The CDR3 DNA is TGTGCCACCAGCAGAGATCGGGAGACCCAGTACTTC.

The genes are TRBV21-1 and TRBJ1-5; no DNA check was done on the table's D call, TRBD1. TRBV21-1 is given as a pseudogene. This CDR3 comprises 17 residues. The CDR3 region is CASSKERGTGGHQPQHF. In DNA, the CDR3 is TGTGCCAGCAGCAAAGAAAGAGGGACAGGGGGGCATCAGCCCCAGCATTTT.

The CDR3 DNA reads as TGTGCCATCCGGCGGGGGTATGTCGGGGAGCTGTTTTTT. Amino acid sequence: CAIRRGYVGELFF. The chain carries TRBV28 and TRBJ2-2, with 7 bases lining up with TRBD2. The CDR3 extends over 13 amino acids. In germline, CDR1 is MDHEN, CDR2 SYDVKM. With 10 bases clipped from V and 7 bases from J, the junction kept 9 bases outside the gene matches.